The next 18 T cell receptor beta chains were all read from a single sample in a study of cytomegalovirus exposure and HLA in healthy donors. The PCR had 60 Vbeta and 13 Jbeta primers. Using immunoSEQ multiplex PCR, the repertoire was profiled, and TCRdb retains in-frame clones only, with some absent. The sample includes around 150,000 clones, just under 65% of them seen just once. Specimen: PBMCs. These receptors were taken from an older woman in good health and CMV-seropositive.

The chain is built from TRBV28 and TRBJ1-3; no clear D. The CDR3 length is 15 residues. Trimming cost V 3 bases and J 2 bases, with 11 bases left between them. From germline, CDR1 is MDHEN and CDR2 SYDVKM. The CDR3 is CASSFLGLTGNTIYF. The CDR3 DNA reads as TGTGCCAGCAGTTTCCTAGGACTTACTGGAAACACCATATATTTT.

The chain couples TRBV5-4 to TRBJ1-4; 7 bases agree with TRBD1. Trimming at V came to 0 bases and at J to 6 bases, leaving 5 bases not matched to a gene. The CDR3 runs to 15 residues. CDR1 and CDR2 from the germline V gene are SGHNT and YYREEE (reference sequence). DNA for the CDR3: TGTGCCAGCAGCTTGGCCGGGACAGTGGATGAAAAACTGTTTTTT. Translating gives CASSLAGTVDEKLFF.

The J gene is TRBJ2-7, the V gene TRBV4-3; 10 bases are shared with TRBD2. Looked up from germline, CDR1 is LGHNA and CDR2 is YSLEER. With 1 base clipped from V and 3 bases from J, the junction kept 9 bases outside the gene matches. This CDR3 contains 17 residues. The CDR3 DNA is TGCGCCAGCAGCCAAGCTCTAGCGGGAGCTGTATACTACGAGCAGTACTTC. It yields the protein CASSQALAGAVYYEQYF.

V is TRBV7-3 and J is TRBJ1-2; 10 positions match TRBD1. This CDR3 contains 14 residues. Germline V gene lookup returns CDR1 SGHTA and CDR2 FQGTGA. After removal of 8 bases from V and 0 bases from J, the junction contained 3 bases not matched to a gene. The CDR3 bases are TGTGCCAGCGGGACAGGGGATACTAACTATGGCTACACCTTC. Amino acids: CASGTGDTNYGYTF.

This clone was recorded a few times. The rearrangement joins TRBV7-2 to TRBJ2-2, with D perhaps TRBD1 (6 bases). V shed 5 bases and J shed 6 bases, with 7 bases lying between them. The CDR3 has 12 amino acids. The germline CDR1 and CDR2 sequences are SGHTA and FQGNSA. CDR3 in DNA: TGTGCCAGCAGCAAGGGGGCCGGGGAGCTGTTTTTT. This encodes CASSKGAGELFF. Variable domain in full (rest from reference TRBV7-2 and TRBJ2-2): GAGVSQSPSNKVTEKGKDVELRCDPISGHTALYWYRQSLGQGLEFLIYFQGNSAPDKSGLPSDRFSAERTGGSVSTLTIQRTQQEDSAVYLCASSKGAGELFFGEGSRLTVL.

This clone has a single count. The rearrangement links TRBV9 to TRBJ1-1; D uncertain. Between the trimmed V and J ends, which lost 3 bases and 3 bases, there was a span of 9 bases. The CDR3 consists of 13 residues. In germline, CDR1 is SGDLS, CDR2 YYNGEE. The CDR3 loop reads CASSGGADTEAFF. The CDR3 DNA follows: TGTGCCAGCAGCGGAGGTGCGGACACTGAAGCTTTCTTT. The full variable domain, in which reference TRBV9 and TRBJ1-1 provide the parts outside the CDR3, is DSGVTQTPKHLITATGQRVTLRCSPRSGDLSVYWYQQSLDQGLQFLIQYYNGEERAKGNILERFSAQQFPDLHSELNLSSLELGDSALYFCASSGGADTEAFFGQGTRLTVV.

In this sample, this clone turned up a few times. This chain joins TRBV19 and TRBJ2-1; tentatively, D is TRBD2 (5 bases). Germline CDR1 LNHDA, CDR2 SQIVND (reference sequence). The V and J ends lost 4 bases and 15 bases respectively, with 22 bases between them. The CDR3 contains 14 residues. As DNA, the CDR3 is TGTGCCAGTAGTAGGGGTAGCGCTGCTGGATTTGTGTTCTTC. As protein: CASSRGSAAGFVFF.

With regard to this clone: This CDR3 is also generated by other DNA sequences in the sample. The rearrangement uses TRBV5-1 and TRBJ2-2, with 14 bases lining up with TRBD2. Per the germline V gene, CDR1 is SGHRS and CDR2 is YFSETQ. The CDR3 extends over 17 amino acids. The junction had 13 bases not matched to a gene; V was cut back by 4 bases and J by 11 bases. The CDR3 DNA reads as TGCGCCAGCAGCAGCGGGACTAGCGGGAGTTGGGTCGGTGAGCTGTTTTTT. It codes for CASSSGTSGSWVGELFF.

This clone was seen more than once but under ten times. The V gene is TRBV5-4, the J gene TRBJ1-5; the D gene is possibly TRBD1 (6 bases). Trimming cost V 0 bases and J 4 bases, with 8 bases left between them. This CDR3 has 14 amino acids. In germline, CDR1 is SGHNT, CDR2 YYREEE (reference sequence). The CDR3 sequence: CASSLGTENQPQHF. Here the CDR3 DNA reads TGTGCCAGCAGCTTGGGGACAGAAAATCAGCCCCAGCATTTT.

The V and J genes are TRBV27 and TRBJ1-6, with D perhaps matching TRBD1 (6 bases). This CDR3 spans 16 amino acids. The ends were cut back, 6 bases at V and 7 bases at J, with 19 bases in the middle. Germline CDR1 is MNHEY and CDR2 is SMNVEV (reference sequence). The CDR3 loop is CASRGASTSGNSPLHF. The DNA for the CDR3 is TGTGCCAGCAGGGGGGCCTCGACATCGGGGAATTCACCCCTCCACTTT.

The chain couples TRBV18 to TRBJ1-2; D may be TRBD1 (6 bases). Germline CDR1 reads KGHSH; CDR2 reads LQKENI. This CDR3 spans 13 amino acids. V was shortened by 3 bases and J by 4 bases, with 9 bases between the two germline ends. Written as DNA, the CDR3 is TGTGCCAGCTCACCGGTGGACAGCTATGGCTACACCTTC. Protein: CASSPVDSYGYTF.

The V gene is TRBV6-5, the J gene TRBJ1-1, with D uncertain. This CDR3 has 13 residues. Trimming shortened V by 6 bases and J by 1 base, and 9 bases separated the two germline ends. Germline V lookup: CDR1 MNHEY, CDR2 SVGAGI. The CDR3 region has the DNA TGTGCCAGCAGGGCCCTCGCGAACACTGAAGCTTTCTTT. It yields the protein CASRALANTEAFF.

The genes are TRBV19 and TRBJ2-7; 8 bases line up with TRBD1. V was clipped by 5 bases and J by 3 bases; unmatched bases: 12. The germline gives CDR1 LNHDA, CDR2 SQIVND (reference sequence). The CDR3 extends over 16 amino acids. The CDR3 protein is CASSPRRSGQVYEQYF. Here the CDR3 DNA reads TGTGCCAGTAGTCCGCGGCGATCGGGACAGGTCTACGAGCAGTACTTC.

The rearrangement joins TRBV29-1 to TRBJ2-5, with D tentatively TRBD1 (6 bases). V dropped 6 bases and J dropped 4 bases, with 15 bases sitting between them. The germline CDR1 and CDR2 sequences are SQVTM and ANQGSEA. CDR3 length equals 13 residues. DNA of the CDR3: TGCAGCGTCCTAGGGGGTAGCAGAGAGACCCAGTACTTC. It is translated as CSVLGGSRETQYF.

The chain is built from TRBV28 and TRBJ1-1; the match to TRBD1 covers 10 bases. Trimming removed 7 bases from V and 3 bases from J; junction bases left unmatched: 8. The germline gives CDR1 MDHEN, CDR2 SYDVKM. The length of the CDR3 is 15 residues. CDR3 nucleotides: TGTGCCAGCATATATGGGACAGGGGCGTACACTGAAGCTTTCTTT. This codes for CASIYGTGAYTEAFF.

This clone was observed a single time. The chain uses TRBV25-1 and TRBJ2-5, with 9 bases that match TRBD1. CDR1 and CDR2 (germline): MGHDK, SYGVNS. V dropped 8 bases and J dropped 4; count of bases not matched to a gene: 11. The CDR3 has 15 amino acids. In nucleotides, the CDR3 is TGTGCCAGCGGGGACGGGACAGGGTCAGTAGAGACCCAGTACTTC. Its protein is CASGDGTGSVETQYF. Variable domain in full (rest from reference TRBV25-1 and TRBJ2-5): EADIYQTPRYLVIGTGKKITLECSQTMGHDKMYWYQQDPGMELHLIHYSYGVNSTEKGDLSSESTVSRIRTEHFPLTLESARPSHTSQYLCASGDGTGSVETQYFGPGTRLLVL.

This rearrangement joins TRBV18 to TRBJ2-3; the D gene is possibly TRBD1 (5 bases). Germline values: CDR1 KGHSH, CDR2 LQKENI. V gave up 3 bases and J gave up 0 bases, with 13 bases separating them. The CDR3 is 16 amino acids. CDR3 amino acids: CASSPKAGQSTDTQYF. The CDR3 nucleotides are TGTGCCAGCTCACCCAAAGCAGGGCAGAGCACAGATACGCAGTATTTT.

The CDR3 DNA follows: TGTGCCAGCAGGGATTTGGGACAGATCCGCACAGATACGCAGTATTTT. It is translated as CASRDLGQIRTDTQYF. The rearrangement joins TRBV7-9 to TRBJ2-3, with 7 positions matching TRBD1. This CDR3 is built from 16 residues. From germline, CDR1 is SEHNR and CDR2 FQNEAQ (reference sequence). Unmatched junction bases numbered 10, after V lost 6 bases and J lost 1 base. Drawing the rest from reference TRBV7-9 and TRBJ2-3, the complete variable domain is DTGVSQNPRHKITKRGQNVTFRCDPISEHNRLYWYRQTLGQGPEFLTYFQNEAQLEKSRLLSDRFSAERPKGSFSTLEIQRTEQGDSAMYLCASRDLGQIRTDTQYFGPGTRLTVL.